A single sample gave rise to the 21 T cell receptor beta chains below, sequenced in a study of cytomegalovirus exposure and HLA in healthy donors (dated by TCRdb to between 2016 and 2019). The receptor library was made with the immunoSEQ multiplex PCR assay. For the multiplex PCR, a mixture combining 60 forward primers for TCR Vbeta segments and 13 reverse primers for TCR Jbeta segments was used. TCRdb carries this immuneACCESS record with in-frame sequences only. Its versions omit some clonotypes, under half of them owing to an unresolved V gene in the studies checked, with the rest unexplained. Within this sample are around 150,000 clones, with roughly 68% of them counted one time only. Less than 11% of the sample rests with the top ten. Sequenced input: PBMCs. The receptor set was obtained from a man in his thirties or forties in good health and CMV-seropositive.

The CDR3 nucleotides read TGTGCCAGCAGCCAGGACAGGGGCTCGGGTGGCTACACCTTC. This translates into CASSQDRGSGGYTF. This chain uses TRBV4-2 with TRBJ1-2; 9 bases fit TRBD1. The CDR3 sequence is 14 residues long. V lost 3 bases to trimming and J lost 7 bases; unmatched junction nucleotides: 6. CDR1 and CDR2 (germline): LGHNA, YNFKEQ.

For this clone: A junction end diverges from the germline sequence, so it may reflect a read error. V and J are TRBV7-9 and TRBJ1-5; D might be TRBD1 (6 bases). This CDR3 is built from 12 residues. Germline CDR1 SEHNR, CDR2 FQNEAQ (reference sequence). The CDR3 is CSSNDQGRPQHF. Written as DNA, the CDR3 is TGTTCCAGCAACGATCAGGGGCGGCCCCAGCATTTT.

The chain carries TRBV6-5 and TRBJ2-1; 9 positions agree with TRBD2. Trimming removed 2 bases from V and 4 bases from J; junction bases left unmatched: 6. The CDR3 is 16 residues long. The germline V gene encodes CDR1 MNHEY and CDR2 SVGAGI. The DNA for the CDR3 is TGTGCCAGCAGTTACCTGGCGGGAGGGAGTTACAATGAGCAGTTCTTC. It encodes CASSYLAGGSYNEQFF.

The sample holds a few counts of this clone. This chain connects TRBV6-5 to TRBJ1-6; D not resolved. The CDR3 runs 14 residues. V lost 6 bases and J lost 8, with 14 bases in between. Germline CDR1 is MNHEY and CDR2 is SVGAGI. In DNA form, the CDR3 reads TGTGCCAGCAGCCCCTTTCGGTCGGATTCACCCCTCCACTTT. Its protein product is CASSPFRSDSPLHF.

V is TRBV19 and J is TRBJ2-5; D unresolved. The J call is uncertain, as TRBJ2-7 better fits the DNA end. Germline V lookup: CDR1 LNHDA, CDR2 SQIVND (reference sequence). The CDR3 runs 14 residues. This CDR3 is CASSIRASSYEQYF. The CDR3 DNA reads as TGTGCCAGTAGTATACGGGCTAGCTCCTACGAGCAGTACTTC.

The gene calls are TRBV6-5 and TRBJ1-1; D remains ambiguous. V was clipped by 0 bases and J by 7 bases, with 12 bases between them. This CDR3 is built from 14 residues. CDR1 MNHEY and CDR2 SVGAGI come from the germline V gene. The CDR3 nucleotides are TGTGCCAGCAGTTACTCCTCAGGTTCCCTTGAAGCTTTCTTT. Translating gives CASSYSSGSLEAFF.

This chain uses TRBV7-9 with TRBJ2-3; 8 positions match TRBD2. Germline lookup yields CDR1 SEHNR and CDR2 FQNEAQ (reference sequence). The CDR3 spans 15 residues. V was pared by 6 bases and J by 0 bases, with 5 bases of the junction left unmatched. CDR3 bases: TGTGCCAGCAGTCAAACTAGCGGCAGCACAGATACGCAGTATTTT. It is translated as CASSQTSGSTDTQYF.

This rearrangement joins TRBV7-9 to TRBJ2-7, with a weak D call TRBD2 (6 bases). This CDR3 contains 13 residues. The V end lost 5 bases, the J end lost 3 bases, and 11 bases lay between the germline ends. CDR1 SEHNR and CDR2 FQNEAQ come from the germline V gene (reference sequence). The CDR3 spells CASSLPGSYEQYF. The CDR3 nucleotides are TGTGCCAGCAGCCTACCCGGGAGCTACGAGCAGTACTTC.

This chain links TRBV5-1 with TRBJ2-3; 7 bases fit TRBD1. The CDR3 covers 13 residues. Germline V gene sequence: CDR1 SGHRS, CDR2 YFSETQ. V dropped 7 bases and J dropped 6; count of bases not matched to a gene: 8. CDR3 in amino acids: CASRTGKTDTQYF. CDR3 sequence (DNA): TGCGCCAGCCGGACAGGAAAGACTGATACGCAGTATTTT. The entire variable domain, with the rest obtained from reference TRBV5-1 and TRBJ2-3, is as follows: KAGVTQTPRYLIKTRGQQVTLSCSPISGHRSVSWYQQTPGQGLQFLFEYFSETQRNKGNFPGRFSGRQFSNSRSEMNVSTLELGDSALYLCASRTGKTDTQYFGPGTRLTVL.

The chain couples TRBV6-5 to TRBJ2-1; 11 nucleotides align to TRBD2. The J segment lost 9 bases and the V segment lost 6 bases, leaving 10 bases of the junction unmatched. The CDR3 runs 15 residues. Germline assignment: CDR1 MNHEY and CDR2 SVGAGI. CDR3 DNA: TGTGCCAGCAGCTCCAGACTAGCGGGACATAGTGAGCAGTTCTTC. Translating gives CASSSRLAGHSEQFF.

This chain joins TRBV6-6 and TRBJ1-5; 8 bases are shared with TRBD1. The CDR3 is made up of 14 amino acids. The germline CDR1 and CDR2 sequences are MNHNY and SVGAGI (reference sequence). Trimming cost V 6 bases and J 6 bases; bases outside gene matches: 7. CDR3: CASRYGQGGQPQHF. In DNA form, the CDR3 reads TGTGCCAGCAGATACGGACAGGGCGGTCAGCCCCAGCATTTT.

The CDR3 coding sequence is TGTGCCAGCAGTACACGACATGGGGCAGGGGATACGCAGTATTTT. It is translated as CASSTRHGAGDTQYF. V gene TRBV6-5 combines with J gene TRBJ2-3; maybe TRBD1 (5 bases). Germline loops: CDR1 MNHEY, CDR2 SVGAGI. The V gene lost 5 bases and the J gene lost 6 bases, with 18 bases spanning the gap. This CDR3 spans 15 amino acids.

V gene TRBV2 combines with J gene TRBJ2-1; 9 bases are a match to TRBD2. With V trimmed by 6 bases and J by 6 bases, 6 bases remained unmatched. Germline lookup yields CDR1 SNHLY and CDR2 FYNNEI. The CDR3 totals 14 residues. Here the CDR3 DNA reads TGTGCCAGCAGATCCGGGACTAGCAGCAATGAGCAGTTCTTC. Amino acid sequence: CASRSGTSSNEQFF.

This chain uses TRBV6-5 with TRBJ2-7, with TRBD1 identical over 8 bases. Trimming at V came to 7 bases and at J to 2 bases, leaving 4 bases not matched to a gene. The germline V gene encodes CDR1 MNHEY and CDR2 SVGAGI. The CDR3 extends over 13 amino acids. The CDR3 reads CASTRTGTYEQYF. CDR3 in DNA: TGTGCCAGCACCCGGACAGGGACCTACGAGCAGTACTTC.

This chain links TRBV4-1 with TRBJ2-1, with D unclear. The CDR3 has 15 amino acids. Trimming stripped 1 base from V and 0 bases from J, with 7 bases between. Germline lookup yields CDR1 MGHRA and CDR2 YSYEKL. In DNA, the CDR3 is TGCGCCAGCAGCCAAGCGAGAAGCTCCTACAATGAGCAGTTCTTC. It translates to CASSQARSSYNEQFF.

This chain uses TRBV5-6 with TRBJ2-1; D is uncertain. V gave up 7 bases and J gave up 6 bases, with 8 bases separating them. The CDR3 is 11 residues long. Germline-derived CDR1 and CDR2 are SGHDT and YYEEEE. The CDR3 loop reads CASCTANEQFF. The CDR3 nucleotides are TGTGCCAGCTGCACAGCCAATGAGCAGTTCTTC.

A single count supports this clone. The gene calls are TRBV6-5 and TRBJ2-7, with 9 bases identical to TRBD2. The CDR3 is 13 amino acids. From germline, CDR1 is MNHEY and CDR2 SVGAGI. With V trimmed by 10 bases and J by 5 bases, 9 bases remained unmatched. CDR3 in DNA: TGTGCCACCTTAGCGGGAGCCCGGGACGAGCAGTACTTC. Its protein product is CATLAGARDEQYF.

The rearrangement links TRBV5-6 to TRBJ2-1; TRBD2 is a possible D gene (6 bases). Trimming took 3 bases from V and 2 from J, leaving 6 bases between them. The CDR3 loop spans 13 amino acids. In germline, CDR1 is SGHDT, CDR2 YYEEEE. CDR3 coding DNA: TGTGCCAGCAGCTGGGGGGCCTACAATGAGCAGTTCTTC. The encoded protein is CASSWGAYNEQFF.

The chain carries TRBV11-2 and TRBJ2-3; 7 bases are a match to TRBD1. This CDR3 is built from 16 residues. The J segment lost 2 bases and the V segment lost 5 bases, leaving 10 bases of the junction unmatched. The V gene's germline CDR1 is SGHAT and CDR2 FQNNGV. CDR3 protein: CASSPPGTVYTDTQYF. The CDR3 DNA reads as TGTGCCAGCAGCCCTCCCGGGACAGTATACACAGATACGCAGTATTTT.

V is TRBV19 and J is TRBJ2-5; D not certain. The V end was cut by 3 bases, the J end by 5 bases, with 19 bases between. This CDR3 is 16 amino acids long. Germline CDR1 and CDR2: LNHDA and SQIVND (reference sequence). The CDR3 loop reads CASSIATVRVRETQYF. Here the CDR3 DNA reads TGTGCCAGTAGTATCGCAACGGTGAGAGTGAGGGAGACCCAGTACTTC. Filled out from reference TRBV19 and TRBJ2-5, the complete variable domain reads DGGITQSPKYLFRKEGQNVTLSCEQNLNHDAMYWYRQDPGQGLRLIYYSQIVNDFQKGDIAEGYSVSREKKESFPLTVTSAQKNPTAFYLCASSIATVRVRETQYFGPGTRLLVL.

This CDR3 reads CASGFGGSGNRPGELFF. CDR3 nucleotides: TGTGCTAGTGGTTTCGGGGGTTCCGGGAATCGGCCCGGGGAGCTGTTTTTT. The chain recombines TRBV12-5 with TRBJ2-2; tentative D call: TRBD2 (6 bases). The CDR3 spans 17 residues. Germline lookup yields CDR1 LGHNT and CDR2 FRNRAP. Trimming cost V 3 bases and J 6 bases, with 20 bases left between them.